Listed below are T cell receptor beta chains from one sample, sequenced in a study of cytomegalovirus exposure and HLA in healthy donors. Measured with immunoSEQ multiplex PCR; TCRdb has only the in-frame clones, and not every one. Of more than 80,000 clones listed, around nine tenths are singletons. Specimen: PBMCs. Source of these receptors: a man aged 25 to 45 in good health and CMV-seropositive. Each CDR3 is given with its conserved first and last residue. The D gene is left open where the match is weak. Size values are once, few and many counts, or a class for expanded clones, and some rows have none.

TRBJ1-3 . . TRBV10-3 CAISGGTPKSGNTIYF TGTGCCATCAGTGGAGGGACACCTAAATCTGGAAACACCATATATTTT
TRBJ2-7 . . TRBV5-1 CASRETGSYEQYF TGCGCCAGCAGGGAGACGGGCTCCTACGAGCAGTACTTC
TRBJ2-7 TRBD1 once TRBV19 CASSIAGQGLLFEQYF TGTGCCAGTAGTATCGCGGGACAGGGATTGCTTTTCGAGCAGTACTTC
TRBJ2-1 . . TRBV7-3 CASSLLDQGEQFF TGTGCCAGCAGCTTACTGGACCAGGGTGAGCAGTTCTTC
TRBJ1-3 . . TRBV6-1 CASKFQGTGNTIYF TGTGCCAGCAAGTTTCAGGGTACTGGAAACACCATATATTTT
TRBJ1-4 . few TRBV10-1 CASSESSGDEKLFF TGCGCCAGCAGTGAGTCTAGCGGGGATGAAAAACTGTTTTTT
TRBJ2-1 . . TRBV5-5 CASSLGRLEQFF TGTGCCAGCAGCTTGGGGCGGCTAGAGCAGTTCTTC
TRBJ2-1 TRBD2 . TRBV25-1 CASSPGLAGLYNEQFF TGTGCCAGCAGTCCCGGACTAGCGGGCCTATACAATGAGCAGTTCTTC
TRBJ2-2 TRBD1 . TRBV28 CASSPSDRGLTPELFF TGTGCCAGCAGTCCCTCGGACAGGGGTCTTACTCCGGAGCTGTTTTTT
TRBJ2-1 . . TRBV6-1 CASIPGTVGGEQFF TGTGCCAGCATCCCCGGGACAGTCGGGGGCGAGCAGTTCTTC
TRBJ2-1 . . TRBV6-5 CASSYLVGEQFF TGTGCCAGCAGTTACCTAGTCGGTGAGCAGTTCTTC
TRBJ2-7 TRBD1 . TRBV18 CASSPTGGLMGEQYF TGTGCCAGCTCACCAACAGGGGGGCTAATGGGCGAGCAGTACTTC
TRBJ2-2 . . TRBV2 CASSEGPNTGELFF TGTGCCAGCAGTGAAGGGCCGAACACCGGGGAGCTGTTTTTT
TRBJ2-5 . . TRBV7-9 CASSLKGAETQYF TGTGCCAGCAGCTTAAAAGGGGCAGAGACCCAGTACTTC
TRBJ2-7 TRBD1 . TRBV28 CASTLGQGLYEQYF TGTGCCAGCACCTTAGGACAGGGGCTCTACGAGCAGTACTTC
TRBJ2-3 . . TRBV7-3 CASSLSGGTFTDTQYF TGTGCCAGCAGCTTAAGTGGCGGAACCTTCACAGATACGCAGTATTTT
TRBJ1-1 TRBD1 . TRBV4-1 CASSQEPQTGRNTEAFF TGCGCCAGCAGCCAAGAGCCCCAGACAGGGAGGAACACTGAAGCTTTCTTT
TRBJ1-2 . few TRBV5-6 CASSFRNYGYTF TGTGCCAGCAGCTTCCGGAACTATGGCTACACCTTC
TRBJ2-7 TRBD2 . TRBV27 CASSRLAGQVEQYF TGTGCCAGCAGTCGACTAGCGGGCCAGGTAGAGCAGTACTTC
TRBJ1-5 . once TRBV19 CASSIVGSQPQHF TGTGCCAGTAGTATAGTAGGGAGTCAGCCCCAGCATTTT
TRBJ2-7 TRBD1 . TRBV5-1 CASSFNRGVDEQYF TGCGCCAGCAGCTTTAACAGGGGTGTGGACGAGCAGTACTTC
TRBJ2-1 TRBD1 once TRBV7-3 CASSLSGTGGRSEQFF TGTGCCAGCAGCCTATCGGGGACAGGGGGCCGTAGTGAGCAGTTCTTC
TRBJ2-6 . . TRBV5-1 CASSLVGGGQTGANVLTF TGCGCCAGCAGCTTGGTAGGAGGGGGCCAGACAGGGGCCAACGTCCTGACTTTC
TRBJ1-2 . . TRBV6-1 CASRRQEPYGYTF TGTGCCAGCAGACGACAGGAACCCTATGGCTACACCTTC
TRBJ2-3 TRBD2 . TRBV28 CASSLRGASGRDTQYF TGTGCCAGCAGTTTAAGGGGGGCTAGCGGGAGGGATACGCAGTATTTT
TRBJ2-7 . once TRBV6-1 CASSGIVGRDSYEQYF TGTGCCAGCAGTGGTATTGTTGGGCGGGACTCCTACGAGCAGTACTTC
TRBJ2-7 TRBD2 . TRBV11-2 CASSPILAGAEQYF TGTGCCAGCAGCCCTATACTAGCGGGAGCCGAGCAGTACTTC
TRBJ1-3 . . TRBV19 CASTPLGGALGNTIYF TGTGCCAGTACCCCTCTGGGAGGGGCTTTAGGAAACACCATATATTTT
TRBJ1-2 TRBD1 once TRBV27 CASSSVRQGGWYGYTF TGTGCCAGCAGTTCCGTTAGACAGGGAGGTTGGTATGGCTACACCTTC
TRBJ1-1 TRBD1 . TRBV28 CASSFLGQGANTEAFF TGTGCCAGCAGTTTCTTAGGACAGGGGGCTAACACTGAAGCTTTCTTT
TRBJ1-1 . . TRBV19 CASRGLQGTEAFF TGTGCCAGTAGGGGGCTCCAGGGGACTGAAGCTTTCTTT
TRBJ1-5 TRBD1 . TRBV9 CASSVRVGSPGQDYQPQHF TGTGCCAGCAGCGTACGGGTCGGGTCCCCGGGACAGGACTATCAGCCCCAGCATTTT
TRBJ2-1 TRBD1 . TRBV5-1 CATGRTGTYEQFF TGCGCCACGGGGAGGACAGGGACGTATGAGCAGTTCTTC